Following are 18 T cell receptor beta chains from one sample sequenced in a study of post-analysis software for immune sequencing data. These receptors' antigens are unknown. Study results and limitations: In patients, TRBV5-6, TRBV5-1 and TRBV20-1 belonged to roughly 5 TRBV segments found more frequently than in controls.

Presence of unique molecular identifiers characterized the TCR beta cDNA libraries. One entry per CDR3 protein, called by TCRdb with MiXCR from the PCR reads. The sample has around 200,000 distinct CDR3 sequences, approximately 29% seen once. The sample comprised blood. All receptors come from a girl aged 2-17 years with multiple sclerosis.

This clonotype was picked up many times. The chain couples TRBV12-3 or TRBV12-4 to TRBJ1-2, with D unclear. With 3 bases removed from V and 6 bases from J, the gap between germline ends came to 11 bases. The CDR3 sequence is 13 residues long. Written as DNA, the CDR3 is TGTGCCAGCAGTTTTCGGCAGTTAAATGGCTACACCTTC. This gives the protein CASSFRQLNGYTF.

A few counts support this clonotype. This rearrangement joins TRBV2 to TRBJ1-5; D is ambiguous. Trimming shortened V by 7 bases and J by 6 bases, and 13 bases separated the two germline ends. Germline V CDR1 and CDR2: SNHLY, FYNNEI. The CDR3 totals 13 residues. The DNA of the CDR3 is TGTGCCAGCAAGGCAGGAGGTAGTCAGCCCCAGCATTTT. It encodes CASKAGGSQPQHF.

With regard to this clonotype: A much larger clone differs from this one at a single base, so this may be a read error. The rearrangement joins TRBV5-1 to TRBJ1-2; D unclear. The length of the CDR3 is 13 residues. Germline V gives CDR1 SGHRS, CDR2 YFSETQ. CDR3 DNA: TGCACCAGCAGCTTGGAGCCGGATTATGGCTACACCTTC. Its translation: CTSSLEPDYGYTF.

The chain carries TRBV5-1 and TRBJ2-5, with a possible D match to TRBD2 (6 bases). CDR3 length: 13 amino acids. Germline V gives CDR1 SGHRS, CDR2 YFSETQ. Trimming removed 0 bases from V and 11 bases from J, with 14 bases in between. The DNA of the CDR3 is TGCGCCAGCAGCTTGGACCTAGCGACGGAGCAGTACTTC. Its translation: CASSLDLATEQYF. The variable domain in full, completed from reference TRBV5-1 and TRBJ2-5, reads KAGVTQTPRYLIKTRGQQVTLSCSPISGHRSVSWYQQTPGQGLQFLFEYFSETQRNKGNFPGRFSGRQFSNSRSEMNVSTLELGDSALYLCASSLDLATEQYFGPGTRLLVL.

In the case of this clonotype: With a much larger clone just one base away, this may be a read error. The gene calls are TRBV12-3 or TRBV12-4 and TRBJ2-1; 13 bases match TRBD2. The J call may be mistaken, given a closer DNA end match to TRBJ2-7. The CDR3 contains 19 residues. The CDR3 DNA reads TGTGCCAGCAGTCTCCGGACTAGCGGGGGACCAAGCTCCTACAATGAGCAGTACTTC. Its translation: CASSLRTSGGPSSYNEQYF.

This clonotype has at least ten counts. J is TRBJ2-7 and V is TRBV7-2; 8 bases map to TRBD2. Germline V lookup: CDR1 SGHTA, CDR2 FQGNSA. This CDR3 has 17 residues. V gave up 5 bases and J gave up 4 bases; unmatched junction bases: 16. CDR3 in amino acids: CASSPRPWRGAPYEQYF. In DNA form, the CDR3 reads TGTGCCAGCAGCCCAAGGCCTTGGCGGGGGGCCCCTTACGAGCAGTACTTC.

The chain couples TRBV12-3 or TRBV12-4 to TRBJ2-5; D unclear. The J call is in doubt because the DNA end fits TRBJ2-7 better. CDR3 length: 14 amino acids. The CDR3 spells CASSALGPVHEQYF. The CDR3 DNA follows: TGTGCCAGCAGCGCTCTAGGGCCCGTCCACGAGCAGTACTTC.

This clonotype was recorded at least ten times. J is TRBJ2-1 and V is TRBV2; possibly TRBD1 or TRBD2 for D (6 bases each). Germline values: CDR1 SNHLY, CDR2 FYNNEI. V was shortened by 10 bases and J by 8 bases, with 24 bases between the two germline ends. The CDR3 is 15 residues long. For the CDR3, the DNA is TGTGCCACCTCGTCAGGAAGGGGGGAGGTCGATGAGCAGTTCTTC. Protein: CATSSGRGEVDEQFF.

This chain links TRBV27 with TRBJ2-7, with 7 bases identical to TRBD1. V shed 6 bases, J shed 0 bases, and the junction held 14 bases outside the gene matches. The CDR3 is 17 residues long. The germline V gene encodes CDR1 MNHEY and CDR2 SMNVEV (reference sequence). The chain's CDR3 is CASSPGQIIRSSYEQYF. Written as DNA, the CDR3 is TGTGCCAGCAGCCCGGGACAGATAATTAGGAGCTCCTACGAGCAGTACTTC.

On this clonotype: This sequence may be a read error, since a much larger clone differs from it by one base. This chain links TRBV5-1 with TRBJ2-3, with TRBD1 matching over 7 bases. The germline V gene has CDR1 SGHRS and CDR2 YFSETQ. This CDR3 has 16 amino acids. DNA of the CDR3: TGCGCCAACAGCTTGGAAAAGACAGGGAGCGCAGATACGCAGTATTTT. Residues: CANSLEKTGSADTQYF.

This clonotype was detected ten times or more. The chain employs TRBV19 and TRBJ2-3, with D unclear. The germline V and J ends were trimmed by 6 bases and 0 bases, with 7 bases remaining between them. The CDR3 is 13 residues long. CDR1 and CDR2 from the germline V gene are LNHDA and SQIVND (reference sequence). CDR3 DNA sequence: TGTGCCAGTAGGCCGACCAGCACAGATACGCAGTATTTT. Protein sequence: CASRPTSTDTQYF. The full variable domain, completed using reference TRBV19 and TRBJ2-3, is DGGITQSPKYLFRKEGQNVTLSCEQNLNHDAMYWYRQDPGQGLRLIYYSQIVNDFQKGDIAEGYSVSREKKESFPLTVTSAQKNPTAFYLCASRPTSTDTQYFGPGTRLTVL.

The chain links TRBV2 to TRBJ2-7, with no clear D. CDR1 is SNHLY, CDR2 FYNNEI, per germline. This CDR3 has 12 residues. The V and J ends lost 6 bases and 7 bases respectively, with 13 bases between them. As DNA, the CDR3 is TGTGCCAGCAGGACTTCCTGGTTTGAGCAGTACTTC. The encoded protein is CASRTSWFEQYF.

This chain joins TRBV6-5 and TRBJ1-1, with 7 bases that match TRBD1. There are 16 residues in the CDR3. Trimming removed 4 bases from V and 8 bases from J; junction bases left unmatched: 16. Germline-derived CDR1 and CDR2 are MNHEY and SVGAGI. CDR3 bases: TGTGCCAGCAGTTCCCCGACCTTGACAGGGAATACAGAAGCTTTCTTT. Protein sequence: CASSSPTLTGNTEAFF.

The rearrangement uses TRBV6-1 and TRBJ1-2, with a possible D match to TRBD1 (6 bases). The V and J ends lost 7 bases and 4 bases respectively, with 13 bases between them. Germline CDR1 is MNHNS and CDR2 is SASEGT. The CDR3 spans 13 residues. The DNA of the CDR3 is TGTGCCAGCACCTCACAGGGTTTCTATGGCTACACCTTC. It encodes CASTSQGFYGYTF.

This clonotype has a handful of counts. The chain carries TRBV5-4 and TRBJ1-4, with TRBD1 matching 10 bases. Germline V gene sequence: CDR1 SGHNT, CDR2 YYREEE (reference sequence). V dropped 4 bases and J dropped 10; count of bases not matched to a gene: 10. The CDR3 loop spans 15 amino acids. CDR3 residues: CASSPSGQGFGKLFF. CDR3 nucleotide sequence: TGTGCCAGCAGCCCCTCGGGACAGGGGTTTGGAAAACTGTTTTTT.

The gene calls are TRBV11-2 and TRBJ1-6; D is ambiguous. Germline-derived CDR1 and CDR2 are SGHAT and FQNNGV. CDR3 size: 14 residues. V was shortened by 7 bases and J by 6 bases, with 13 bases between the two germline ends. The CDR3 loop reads CASTIWEGNSPLHF. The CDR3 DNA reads TGTGCCAGCACCATTTGGGAGGGTAATTCACCCCTCCACTTT.

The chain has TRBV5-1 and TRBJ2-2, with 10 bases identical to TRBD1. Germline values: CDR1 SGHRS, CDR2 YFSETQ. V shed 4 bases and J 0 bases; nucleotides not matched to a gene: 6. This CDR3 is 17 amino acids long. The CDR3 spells CASSGQGGNPNTGELFF. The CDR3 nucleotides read TGCGCCAGCAGCGGACAGGGGGGTAATCCGAACACCGGGGAGCTGTTTTTT. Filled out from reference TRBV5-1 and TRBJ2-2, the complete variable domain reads KAGVTQTPRYLIKTRGQQVTLSCSPISGHRSVSWYQQTPGQGLQFLFEYFSETQRNKGNFPGRFSGRQFSNSRSEMNVSTLELGDSALYLCASSGQGGNPNTGELFFGEGSRLTVL.

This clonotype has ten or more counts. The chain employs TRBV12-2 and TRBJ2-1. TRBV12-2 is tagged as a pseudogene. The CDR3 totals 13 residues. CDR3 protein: CASRSRTYNEQFF. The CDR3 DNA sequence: TGTGCAAGTCGGTCTAGGACGTACAATGAGCAGTTCTTC.